This T cell receptor (beta chain) was obtained from a study of OX40 agonist ivuxolimab in advanced cancers. Study context: In this trial design, patients received ivuxolimab intravenously at 0.01 to 10 mg/kg every 2 weeks. Overall study results and limits: CD4+ and CD8+ blood T cells expanded clonally by week 6 at 0.1 to 3.0 mg/kg. Averaging showed that CD8+ T cells had more expanded clones than CD4+ did.

Measured with immunoSEQ multiplex PCR; TCRdb has only the in-frame clones, and not every one. Among 75,000 to 90,000 clones listed, approximately 90% were seen once. A remark on this clone: What it recognizes is unknown.

The CDR3 runs to 15 residues. In germline, CDR1 is SGHRS, CDR2 YFSETQ. V shed 0 bases and J shed 4 bases, with 14 bases lying between them. Sequencing was performed on CD4+ or CD8+ T cells sorted from blood, taken in a trial of the OX40 agonist ivuxolimab. This clonotype was sampled from an adult with an advanced solid tumor such as melanoma, head and neck, liver or kidney cancer. The chain is built from TRBV5-1 and TRBJ2-7, with a weak D call TRBD2 (5 bases). The CDR3: CASSLVPGNGYEQYF. Written as DNA, the CDR3 is TGCGCCAGCAGCTTGGTCCCGGGGAATGGGTACGAGCAGTACTTC.